This T cell receptor beta chain was profiled in a study of spatial heterogeneity in lung cancer. Documented time point: sample taken at primary tumor resection. Extraction of whole RNA from tumor, nontumor lung or frozen PBMC preceded unsorted sequencing. Germline CDR1 and CDR2: MGHRA and YSYEKL. The V end was cut by 0 bases, the J end by 7 bases, with 10 bases between. The CDR3 has 14 residues. This clonotype is medium-sized. The study tagged each TCR cDNA molecule with a unique molecular identifier. TCRdb passed the 5' RACE reads through MiXCR, listing each CDR3 protein once. The data show about 2,900 distinct CDR3 sequences, roughly 17% seen once.

This specimen consisted of normal lung tissue next to the tumor, obtained at surgery. The genes are TRBV4-1 and TRBJ1-5, with a possible D match to TRBD1 (5 bases). The TCR was taken from a female donor with early-stage non-small cell lung cancer. The CDR3 DNA reads as TGCGCCAGCAGCCAAGATGGGGGTTGGCAGCCCCAGCATTTT. Translated: CASSQDGGWQPQHF.